A single sample gave rise to the 29 T cell receptor beta chains below, sequenced in a study of cytomegalovirus exposure and HLA in healthy donors. Primers for the PCR totalled 60 Vbeta and 13 Jbeta. Profiled with immunoSEQ multiplex PCR; TCRdb holds only in-frame clones, not every one. The sample has about 130,000 clones, 70% to 80% seen once; the top ten hold around 1.2%. Input material: PBMCs. The receptors here all came from a man in his forties or fifties in good health and CMV-seronegative.

This chain uses TRBV6-5 with TRBJ2-1, with 7 bases matching TRBD2. Trimming at V came to 4 bases and at J to 0 bases, leaving 6 bases not matched to a gene. The CDR3 length is 16 residues. Germline-derived CDR1 and CDR2 are MNHEY and SVGAGI. The CDR3 reads CASSSRGLGSYNEQFF. DNA for the CDR3: TGTGCCAGCAGTTCCAGAGGACTAGGCTCCTACAATGAGCAGTTCTTC.

J is TRBJ1-1 and V is TRBV10-3; 7 positions agree with TRBD1. The CDR3 has 14 residues. Trimming took 4 bases from V and 1 from J; bases not matched to a gene: 3. In germline, CDR1 is ENHRY, CDR2 SYGVKD. CDR3 loop: CAISGTGSNTEAFF. The DNA for the CDR3 is TGTGCCATCAGTGGGACAGGCTCGAACACTGAAGCTTTCTTT.

This clone was observed once. The V call is TRBV28, the J call TRBJ2-7, with 9 bases fitting TRBD2. CDR1 MDHEN and CDR2 SYDVKM come from the germline V gene. The CDR3 contains 16 residues. The J segment lost 6 bases and the V segment lost 1 base, leaving 10 bases of the junction unmatched. The CDR3 region has the DNA TGTGCCAGCAGTTTATCTACGGCTAGCGGGAAAGGCGAGCAGTACTTC. This encodes CASSLSTASGKGEQYF.

This rearrangement joins TRBV5-1 to TRBJ2-7; 8 nucleotides match TRBD1. Germline-derived CDR1 and CDR2 are SGHRS and YFSETQ. The CDR3 sequence is 14 residues long. V lost 4 bases to trimming and J lost 5 bases; unmatched junction nucleotides: 8. The CDR3 sequence is CASSDRTGRNEQYF. The CDR3 DNA reads as TGCGCCAGCAGCGACCGGACAGGGCGGAACGAGCAGTACTTC.

The chain has TRBV5-1 and TRBJ2-1; TRBD2 is a possible D gene (5 bases). Germline lookup yields CDR1 SGHRS and CDR2 YFSETQ. V shed 1 base and J shed 6 bases, with 11 bases lying between them. This CDR3 is 14 amino acids long. CDR3 region: CASSLFEGPNEQFF. The CDR3, as DNA: TGCGCCAGCAGCTTGTTTGAGGGTCCCAATGAGCAGTTCTTC.

The rearrangement uses TRBV6-5 and TRBJ2-3; 11 bases are a match to TRBD2. Trimming removed 4 bases from V and 0 bases from J; junction bases left unmatched: 3. Germline V gene sequence: CDR1 MNHEY, CDR2 SVGAGI. The CDR3 spans 16 residues. CDR3 region: CASSLGLAVSTDTQYF. The CDR3 DNA is TGTGCCAGCAGTTTGGGACTAGCGGTTAGCACAGATACGCAGTATTTT.

This clone showed up many times. The chain combines TRBV6-5 with TRBJ2-7; the match to TRBD2 covers 9 bases. The CDR3 contains 16 residues. The germline gives CDR1 MNHEY, CDR2 SVGAGI. Trimming at V came to 4 bases and at J to 4 bases, leaving 11 bases not matched to a gene. CDR3 in DNA: TGTGCCAGCAGTTGGGCGGGGGGGAGCACCCCTTACGAGCAGTACTTC. Translated, it gives CASSWAGGSTPYEQYF.

The J gene is TRBJ2-1, the V gene TRBV11-3; a possible D gene is TRBD2 (6 bases). The CDR3 covers 14 residues. Trimming shortened V by 5 bases and J by 7 bases, and 15 bases separated the two germline ends. Germline V gene sequence: CDR1 SGHNT, CDR2 YENEEA. Here the CDR3 reads CASSTRDLGNEQFF. The CDR3 nucleotides read TGTGCCAGCAGCACCCGGGACTTAGGGAATGAGCAGTTCTTC.

This clone appeared once. This chain links TRBV6-1 with TRBJ1-2, with D tentatively TRBD1 (5 bases). Germline CDR1 and CDR2: MNHNS and SASEGT. This CDR3 contains 16 residues. V was clipped by 4 bases and J by 8 bases, with 23 bases between them. The CDR3, as DNA: TGTGCCAGCAGTGGATGGGGTGGCGGGGGTACTAACGGCTACACCTTC. This translates into CASSGWGGGGTNGYTF.

This chain joins TRBV10-3 and TRBJ2-5, with D maybe TRBD2 (6 bases). CDR3 size: 13 residues. V lost 4 bases and J lost 1, with 7 bases in between. The germline CDR1 and CDR2 sequences are ENHRY and SYGVKD. The CDR3 region is CAISVRGQETQYF. As DNA, the CDR3 is TGTGCCATCAGTGTGCGGGGCCAAGAGACCCAGTACTTC.

This clone was observed a few times. The J gene is TRBJ1-3, the V gene TRBV11-2; D gene unclear. CDR3 length: 17 residues. V was trimmed by 1 base and J by 0 bases, leaving 13 bases between them. Germline loops: CDR1 SGHAT, CDR2 FQNNGV. The DNA of the CDR3 is TGTGCCAGCAGCTTAGGCGGAGGACGGACCTCTGGAAACACCATATATTTT. It codes for CASSLGGGRTSGNTIYF.

This chain uses TRBV14 with TRBJ2-1, with no clear D. V shed 4 bases and J shed 1 base, with 8 bases lying between them. CDR3 length: 14 residues. CDR1 and CDR2 from the germline V gene are SGHDN and FVKESK. As DNA, the CDR3 is TGTGCCAGCAGCCCCGGTGGTTCCTACAATGAGCAGTTCTTC. Translating it yields CASSPGGSYNEQFF.

The chain employs TRBV5-4 and TRBJ2-7; TRBD2 is a possible D gene (6 bases). The germline V gene has CDR1 SGHNT and CDR2 YYREEE (reference sequence). The ends were cut back, 4 bases at V and 2 bases at J, with 13 bases in the middle. The CDR3 is made up of 14 amino acids. CDR3 DNA sequence: TGTGCCAGCAGCCACCGGGACTCACCCTACGAGCAGTACTTC. Translated, it gives CASSHRDSPYEQYF. The full variable domain, in which reference TRBV5-4 and TRBJ2-7 provide the parts outside the CDR3, is ETGVTQSPTHLIKTRGQQVTLRCSSQSGHNTVSWYQQALGQGPQFIFQYYREEENGRGNFPPRFSGLQFPNYSSELNVNALELDDSALYLCASSHRDSPYEQYFGPGTRLTVT.

The rearrangement uses TRBV7-9 and TRBJ1-4; D gene ambiguous. This CDR3 has 15 amino acids. The V end was cut by 0 bases, the J end by 7 bases, with 12 bases between. The V gene's germline CDR1 is SEHNR and CDR2 FQNEAQ (reference sequence). The CDR3 here is CASSLALKWAEKLFF. The CDR3, as DNA: TGTGCCAGCAGCTTAGCGCTCAAGTGGGCTGAAAAACTGTTTTTT.

This clone was found once. This chain links TRBV4-1 with TRBJ2-6, with 8 bases identical to TRBD2. Per germline, CDR1 MGHRA and CDR2 YSYEKL. The CDR3 is made up of 19 amino acids. Trimming took 4 bases from V and 0 from J; bases not matched to a gene: 11. In DNA, the CDR3 is TGCGCCAGCAGCCGAAGCCTCGGCGGGGGGTACTCTGGGGCCAACGTCCTGACTTTC. This codes for CASSRSLGGGYSGANVLTF.

A single count supports this clone. The rearrangement joins TRBV15 to TRBJ2-3; 14 positions agree with TRBD2. Germline assignment: CDR1 LNHNV and CDR2 YYDKDF (reference sequence). V shed 8 bases, J shed 2 bases, and the junction held 3 bases outside the gene matches. CDR3 length: 15 amino acids. The chain's CDR3 is CATQTSGRATDTQYF. The CDR3 DNA is TGTGCCACCCAGACTAGCGGGAGGGCCACAGATACGCAGTATTTT.

Only a few counts were recorded for this clone. V and J are TRBV29-1 and TRBJ2-3, with TRBD2 matching over 9 bases. The CDR3 sequence is 14 residues long. Germline trimming cut 5 bases from V and 4 bases from J; bases unmatched to any gene: 7. Germline lookup yields CDR1 SQVTM and CDR2 ANQGSEA. The CDR3 region has the DNA TGCAGCGTTTCGAATAGCGGGAGAGCAGATACGCAGTATTTT. Translating gives CSVSNSGRADTQYF.

V and J are TRBV25-1 and TRBJ2-3; tentatively, D is TRBD2 (7 bases). CDR3 size: 17 residues. Trimming removed 1 base at V and 7 bases at J, with 21 bases between. Per germline, CDR1 MGHDK and CDR2 SYGVNS. CDR3 in amino acids: CASSEWSGGASGYTQYF. The CDR3 region has the DNA TGTGCCAGCAGTGAATGGAGTGGGGGGGCGTCCGGATATACGCAGTATTTT.

The V call is TRBV9, the J call TRBJ2-1; TRBD2 might be the D (7 bases). This CDR3 has 18 amino acids. Germline lookup yields CDR1 SGDLS and CDR2 YYNGEE. The V end lost 3 bases, the J end lost 1 base, and 20 bases lay between the germline ends. CDR3: CASSAPVGGGRSYNEQFF. CDR3 in DNA: TGTGCCAGCAGCGCACCTGTGGGGGGGGGCAGGTCCTACAATGAGCAGTTCTTC.

The chain recombines TRBV9 with TRBJ2-7; D is possibly TRBD2 (6 bases). With 2 bases removed from V and 0 bases from J, the gap between germline ends came to 9 bases. Per germline, CDR1 SGDLS and CDR2 YYNGEE. The CDR3 totals 14 residues. Here the CDR3 DNA reads TGTGCCAGCAGCGTTCGACTAGACTCCTACGAGCAGTACTTC. Residues: CASSVRLDSYEQYF.

V gene TRBV5-1 combines with J gene TRBJ1-3; perhaps TRBD1 as D (5 bases). The germline gives CDR1 SGHRS, CDR2 YFSETQ. The V end lost 2 bases, the J end lost 2 bases, and 17 bases lay between the germline ends. The CDR3 contains 17 residues. Written as DNA, the CDR3 is TGCGCCAGCAGCTTAGACAGCCCGAAATACGCTGGAAACACCATATATTTT. Translated, it gives CASSLDSPKYAGNTIYF.

The chain links TRBV30 to TRBJ2-2; 9 positions agree with TRBD1. Germline CDR1 reads GTSNPN; CDR2 reads SVGIG (reference sequence). This CDR3 has 15 amino acids. Unmatched junction bases numbered 6, after V lost 3 bases and J lost 4 bases. DNA of the CDR3: TGTGCCTGGAGGGGGGACAGGGTGTTCACCGGGGAGCTGTTTTTT. Amino acid sequence: CAWRGDRVFTGELFF.

The chain employs TRBV28 and TRBJ2-1, with 11 bases that match TRBD2. J lost 5 bases, V lost 3 bases, and 3 bases had no gene match. This CDR3 has 15 amino acids. Germline V gene data show CDR1 as MDHEN and CDR2 as SYDVKM. CDR3 DNA: TGTGCCAGCAGTTTGACTAGCGGGACTAACAATGAGCAGTTCTTC. Translated: CASSLTSGTNNEQFF.

The chain is built from TRBV23-1 and TRBJ2-7; TRBD2 aligns across 11 bases. TRBV23-1 is placed among ORFs of uncertain function. J gave up 1 base and V 0 bases, and 2 bases lay outside the gene matches. This CDR3 has 16 residues. The CDR3 bases are TGCGCCAGCAGTCAATCTCCTAGCGGGAGGTCCTACGAGCAGTACTTC. It is translated as CASSQSPSGRSYEQYF.

This clone was seen a few times. The V and J genes are TRBV5-6 and TRBJ2-2, with a possible D match to TRBD2 (6 bases). The CDR3 loop spans 18 amino acids. Germline CDR1 reads SGHDT; CDR2 reads YYEEEE. V lost 2 bases and J 6 bases, leaving 23 bases between the germline ends. The CDR3 region has the DNA TGTGCCAGCAGCTTCAGAGGCGGGGTTTTGGGGGGATCCGGGGAGCTGTTTTTT. It codes for CASSFRGGVLGGSGELFF.

This chain links TRBV6-4 with TRBJ2-7; 7 bases are shared with TRBD1. Germline CDR1 reads MRHNA; CDR2 reads SNTAGT. The CDR3 runs to 17 residues. With V trimmed by 5 bases and J by 5 bases, 18 bases remained unmatched. This CDR3 reads CASSRRLRDRLVHEQYF. The CDR3 nucleotides are TGTGCCAGCAGTCGCCGCCTTCGGGACAGACTGGTCCACGAGCAGTACTTC.

The chain recombines TRBV5-8 with TRBJ2-5; 9 bases are a match to TRBD2. The CDR3 contains 15 residues. The germline CDR1 and CDR2 sequences are SGHTS and YDEGEE. The junction had 6 bases not matched to a gene; V was cut back by 1 base and J by 5 bases. In DNA, the CDR3 is TGTGCCAGCAGCTTGATTGCGGGAGGGGCTGAGACCCAGTACTTC. It translates to CASSLIAGGAETQYF.

This clone was counted a few times. The chain uses TRBV20-1 and TRBJ1-1; D gene unclear. The germline V and J ends were trimmed by 3 bases and 6 bases, with 8 bases remaining between them. There are 11 residues in the CDR3. Germline CDR1 DFQATT, CDR2 SNEGSKA (reference sequence). The CDR3 spells CSARGRSEAFF. The CDR3 DNA reads TGCAGTGCTAGGGGGAGGTCTGAAGCTTTCTTT.

The chain links TRBV7-8 to TRBJ1-2; no clear D gene. The CDR3 extends over 15 amino acids. With 5 bases removed from V and 5 bases from J, the gap between germline ends came to 18 bases. CDR1 is SGHVS and CDR2 is FQNEAQ in the germline V gene. Here the CDR3 reads CASSPLAGRYYGYTF. CDR3 nucleotides: TGTGCCAGCAGCCCTCTGGCAGGCAGATATTATGGCTACACCTTC.